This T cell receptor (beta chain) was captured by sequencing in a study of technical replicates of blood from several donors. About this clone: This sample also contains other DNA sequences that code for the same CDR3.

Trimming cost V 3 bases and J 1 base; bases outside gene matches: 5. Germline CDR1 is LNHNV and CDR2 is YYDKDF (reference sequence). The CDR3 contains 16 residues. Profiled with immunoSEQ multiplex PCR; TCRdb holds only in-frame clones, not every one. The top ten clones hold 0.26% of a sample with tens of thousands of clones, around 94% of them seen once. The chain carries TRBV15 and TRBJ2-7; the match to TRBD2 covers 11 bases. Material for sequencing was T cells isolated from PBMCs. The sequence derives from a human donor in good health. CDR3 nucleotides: TGTGCCACCAGCAGGGGGGGGACTAGCGGATCCTACGAGCAGTACTTC. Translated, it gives CATSRGGTSGSYEQYF.